This T cell receptor (beta chain) was recovered during a study of T cells in Graves' hyperthyroidism and ophthalmopathy. The investigators amplified TCR beta CDR3 regions from RNA transcripts. The HTBI set primed first-round TCR CDR3 RT-PCR. A single record per CDR3 protein comes from TCRdb applying MiXCR to the multiplex PCR reads. The data show a few hundred thousand distinct CDR3 sequences, approximately 23% seen once. This clonotype was recorded many times. Its cognate antigen is unknown. The study's findings and limits: Through a model of 13 V-J features, ophthalmopathy was separated from stable hyperthyroidism.

Per germline, CDR1 SGHTA and CDR2 FQGNSA. The CDR3 has 14 amino acids. Trimming left V 3 bases short and J 1 base short, with 10 bases between. The sample consisted of blood. This TCR derives from a woman aged 70-85 years with Graves' ophthalmopathy. The gene calls are TRBV7-2 and TRBJ2-7; D gene uncertain. The CDR3 is CASSLSAGSYEQYF. CDR3 DNA sequence: TGTGCCAGCAGCTTGAGTGCAGGTTCCTACGAGCAGTACTTC. The full variable domain, completed using reference TRBV7-2 and TRBJ2-7, is GAGVSQSPSNKVTEKGKDVELRCDPISGHTALYWYRQSLGQGLEFLIYFQGNSAPDKSGLPSDRFSAERTGGSVSTLTIQRTQQEDSAVYLCASSLSAGSYEQYFGPGTRLTVT.